Listed here are 23 T cell receptor beta chains from one sample, sequenced in a study of CD8 T cells in Susac syndrome. RNA was extracted with the RNeasy kit, and a quantity of roughly 0.5 to 1 ug was reverse transcribed using random hexamers. TCRdb re-analysed the immunoSEQ multiplex PCR reads in MiXCR, keeping a single row per CDR3 protein. In the table there are approximately 180,000 distinct CDR3 sequences, almost 96% of which are singletons. The specimen was CD4+ T cells from PBMCs. These receptors came from a human donor with multiple sclerosis.

For the CDR3, the DNA is TGTGCCAGCAGCCAGGGACCGCTTAGCAATCAGCCCCAGCATTTT. It is translated as CASSQGPLSNQPQHF. The chain carries TRBV3-1 and TRBJ1-5; D perhaps matches TRBD1 (5 bases). CDR3 length: 15 amino acids. In germline, CDR1 is LGHDT, CDR2 YNNKEL (reference sequence). Trimming removed 3 bases from V and 0 bases from J, with 9 bases in between.

The rearrangement uses TRBV29-1 and TRBJ1-4; TRBD1 matches 7 bases. CDR1 SQVTM and CDR2 ANQGSEA come from the germline V gene. The ends lost 6 bases at V and 3 bases at J; junction bases unmatched: 4. The CDR3 extends over 13 amino acids. The CDR3 here is CSVRDRSNEKLFF. CDR3 nucleotides: TGCAGCGTCAGGGACAGATCTAATGAAAAACTGTTTTTT.

The rearrangement links TRBV20-1 to TRBJ2-1; 9 bases align to TRBD2. Per germline, CDR1 DFQATT and CDR2 SNEGSKA (reference sequence). This CDR3 has 15 residues. V shed 5 bases, J shed 10 bases, and the junction held 15 bases outside the gene matches. CDR3 DNA sequence: TGCAGTGCTTCCTTCGGACTAGCGACCCTTCGGGAGCAGTTCTTC. Translated, it gives CSASFGLATLREQFF.

This clonotype was seen just once. Here the CDR3 reads CSVGETGELFF. The CDR3 DNA sequence: TGCAGCGTTGGGGAGACCGGGGAGCTGTTTTTT. The chain joins TRBV29-1 to TRBJ2-2; D perhaps matches TRBD2 (5 bases). CDR1 is SQVTM and CDR2 is ANQGSEA in the germline V gene. The CDR3 has 11 residues. V shed 4 bases and J shed 5 bases, with 5 bases lying between them.

This chain connects TRBV20-1 to TRBJ2-7; 9 bases align to TRBD2. This CDR3 spans 15 amino acids. J was trimmed by 4 bases and V by 3 bases; bases with no gene match: 10. The germline CDR1 and CDR2 sequences are DFQATT and SNEGSKA (reference sequence). The CDR3 here is CSARERGASNYEQYF. Here the CDR3 DNA reads TGCAGTGCTAGGGAGCGGGGGGCCTCAAATTACGAGCAGTACTTC.

This rearrangement joins TRBV20-1 to TRBJ1-5; 10 bases agree with TRBD1. J gave up 7 bases and V 2 bases, and 11 bases lay outside the gene matches. Germline loops: CDR1 DFQATT, CDR2 SNEGSKA (reference sequence). The CDR3 totals 16 residues. In DNA form, the CDR3 reads TGCAGTGCTAGAACCCGCCGGGACAGGGGTCAACAGCCCCAGCATTTT. Its protein product is CSARTRRDRGQQPQHF.

Regarding this clonotype: One end of the junction varies from germline; a read error may be responsible. This rearrangement joins TRBV3-1 to TRBJ2-7, with TRBD2 as a possible D gene (5 bases). CDR1 LGHDT and CDR2 YNNKEL come from the germline V gene (reference sequence). The CDR3 extends over 13 amino acids. The CDR3: CASSQYLGDPHHF. In nucleotides, the CDR3 is TGTGCCAGCAGCCAATACCTCGGGGATCCCCATCACTTC.

The J gene is TRBJ1-2, the V gene TRBV30, with D hard to call. Trimming cost V 4 bases and J 5 bases, with 14 bases left between them. CDR1 and CDR2 from the germline V gene are GTSNPN and SVGIG (reference sequence). CDR3 size: 13 residues. CDR3 sequence (DNA): TGTGCCTGGACCAGGCTAGTGGAGTATGGCTACACCTTC. As protein: CAWTRLVEYGYTF.

The chain carries TRBV7-2 and TRBJ1-1; D remains ambiguous. The length of the CDR3 is 14 residues. Germline CDR1 SGHTA, CDR2 FQGNSA. Trimming shortened V by 1 base and J by 1 base, and 7 bases separated the two germline ends. The CDR3 protein is CASSLERENTEAFF. The DNA of the CDR3 is TGTGCCAGCAGCTTAGAGCGGGAGAACACTGAAGCTTTCTTT.

The rearrangement links TRBV10-3 to TRBJ2-5; D could derive from TRBD1 or TRBD2 (6 bases each). The CDR3 extends over 16 amino acids. The germline V gene has CDR1 ENHRY and CDR2 SYGVKD. V was clipped by 4 bases and J by 2 bases, with 17 bases between them. The CDR3 region has the DNA TGTGCCATCAGTGGGGGGGCTAGGAGACAACAAGAGACCCAGTACTTC. Translating gives CAISGGARRQQETQYF.

The V call is TRBV6-2 or TRBV6-3, the J call TRBJ1-5; 7 bases fit TRBD1. Germline loops: CDR1 MNHEY, CDR2 SVGEGT. The CDR3 is 17 residues long. V was pared by 8 bases and J by 0 bases, with 13 bases of the junction left unmatched. The CDR3 sequence is CASGVSTGSYSNQPQHF. CDR3 DNA sequence: TGTGCCAGCGGAGTTTCGACAGGGAGTTATAGCAATCAGCCCCAGCATTTT.

The V gene is TRBV5-1, the J gene TRBJ2-1, with 10 positions matching TRBD2. Germline assignment: CDR1 SGHRS and CDR2 YFSETQ. J lost 6 bases, V lost 0 bases, and 12 bases had no gene match. The CDR3 consists of 18 residues. In DNA, the CDR3 is TGCGCCAGCAGCTTGGCGACAGCGGGGGGGCTTATCGGCAATGAGCAGTTCTTC. Amino acid sequence: CASSLATAGGLIGNEQFF.

The chain employs TRBV6-5 and TRBJ2-3; 7 bases match TRBD1. The CDR3 consists of 16 residues. Germline V gives CDR1 MNHEY, CDR2 SVGAGI. J gave up 1 base and V 2 bases, and 6 bases lay outside the gene matches. CDR3 sequence reads: CASSYLSTGGTDTQYF. In nucleotides, the CDR3 is TGTGCCAGCAGTTACCTCAGCACAGGGGGCACAGATACGCAGTATTTT.

The rearrangement links TRBV9 to TRBJ2-1; D might be TRBD2 (6 bases). Trimming shortened V by 1 base and J by 5 bases, and 16 bases separated the two germline ends. The CDR3 totals 16 residues. CDR1 and CDR2 from the germline V gene are SGDLS and YYNGEE. The CDR3 DNA reads TGTGCCAGCAGCGTAAGGGGACCGCGGGACGACAATGAGCAGTTCTTC. This sequence encodes CASSVRGPRDDNEQFF.

The rearrangement joins TRBV30 to TRBJ2-7, with a tentative D call TRBD1 (5 bases). V lost 2 bases, J lost 10 bases, and 12 bases lay in between. CDR3 length: 11 residues. Germline CDR1 reads GTSNPN; CDR2 reads SVGIG (reference sequence). The CDR3 loop reads CAWSIDSLQYF. The CDR3 DNA reads as TGTGCCTGGAGTATAGACAGTCTACAGTACTTC.

The gene calls are TRBV27 and TRBJ1-6; 8 bases are a match to TRBD1. This CDR3 region has 14 residues. The germline V gene encodes CDR1 MNHEY and CDR2 SMNVEV (reference sequence). V trimming: 5 bases; J trimming: 8 bases; junction bases outside the gene matches: 5. CDR3 sequence reads: CASSVTGEDSPLHF. CDR3 bases: TGTGCCAGCAGTGTGACAGGGGAAGATTCACCCCTCCACTTT.

This chain uses TRBV28 with TRBJ2-7; D is unresolved. The V end was cut by 8 bases, the J end by 2 bases, with 4 bases between. The CDR3 spans 10 residues. In germline, CDR1 is MDHEN, CDR2 SYDVKM. CDR3 bases: TGTGCCAGCGGAACCTACGAGCAGTACTTC. Residues: CASGTYEQYF.

The chain links TRBV9 to TRBJ1-2; D is possibly TRBD1 (6 bases). The length of the CDR3 is 14 residues. Germline values: CDR1 SGDLS, CDR2 YYNGEE. With 0 bases removed from V and 6 bases from J, the gap between germline ends came to 12 bases. The CDR3 region has the DNA TGTGCCAGCAGCGTAGCCGCACAGGGAAATGGCTACACCTTC. Its translation: CASSVAAQGNGYTF.

The rearrangement uses TRBV29-1 and TRBJ1-2; possible D gene TRBD1, 5 bases. Germline CDR1 SQVTM, CDR2 ANQGSEA. The V end was cut by 4 bases, the J end by 1 base, with 16 bases between. The CDR3 covers 15 residues. The CDR3 nucleotides are TGCAGCGTTGGGCACCAGGGACGGATTAACTATGGCTACACCTTC. The encoded protein is CSVGHQGRINYGYTF.

The chain uses TRBV2 and TRBJ1-1; 7 bases line up with TRBD1. CDR1 is SNHLY and CDR2 is FYNNEI in the germline V gene. V shed 6 bases, J shed 4 bases, and the junction held 5 bases outside the gene matches. This CDR3 contains 13 residues. CDR3 sequence: CASRTGRFTEAFF. As DNA, the CDR3 is TGTGCCAGCAGGACAGGGAGGTTCACTGAAGCTTTCTTT.

This clonotype was detected once. The V gene is TRBV2, the J gene TRBJ2-5; a possible D gene is TRBD1 (6 bases). The V gene lost 4 bases and the J gene lost 4 bases, with 13 bases spanning the gap. This CDR3 is built from 14 residues. Germline CDR1 and CDR2: SNHLY and FYNNEI. The CDR3 region has the DNA TGTGCCAGCAGTGCTGGGGGACAAGGAGAGACCCAGTACTTC. Translated: CASSAGGQGETQYF. Based on the CDR3 plus reference TRBV2 and TRBJ2-5, the full variable domain is EPEVTQTPSHQVTQMGQEVILRCVPISNHLYFYWYRQILGQKVEFLVSFYNNEISEKSEIFDDQFSVERPDGSNFTLKIRSTKLEDSAMYFCASSAGGQGETQYFGPGTRLLVL.

This clonotype appeared once. The rearrangement links TRBV25-1 to TRBJ2-1; 8 bases line up with TRBD1. Germline V gene lookup returns CDR1 MGHDK and CDR2 SYGVNS. The CDR3 totals 13 residues. The junction had 4 bases not matched to a gene; V was cut back by 6 bases and J by 6 bases. CDR3 sequence (DNA): TGTGCCAGCAGAGGACAGGGCCGCAATGAGCAGTTCTTC. Its protein is CASRGQGRNEQFF.

The V and J genes are TRBV5-1 and TRBJ2-3, with 7 bases matching TRBD2. The V gene's germline CDR1 is SGHRS and CDR2 YFSETQ. The CDR3 is 15 residues long. V lost 4 bases, J lost 4 bases, and 9 bases stayed unmatched. In DNA, the CDR3 is TGCGCCAGCAGCCTCCAGCGGGGCCCACCAGATACGCAGTATTTT. Its protein product is CASSLQRGPPDTQYF.